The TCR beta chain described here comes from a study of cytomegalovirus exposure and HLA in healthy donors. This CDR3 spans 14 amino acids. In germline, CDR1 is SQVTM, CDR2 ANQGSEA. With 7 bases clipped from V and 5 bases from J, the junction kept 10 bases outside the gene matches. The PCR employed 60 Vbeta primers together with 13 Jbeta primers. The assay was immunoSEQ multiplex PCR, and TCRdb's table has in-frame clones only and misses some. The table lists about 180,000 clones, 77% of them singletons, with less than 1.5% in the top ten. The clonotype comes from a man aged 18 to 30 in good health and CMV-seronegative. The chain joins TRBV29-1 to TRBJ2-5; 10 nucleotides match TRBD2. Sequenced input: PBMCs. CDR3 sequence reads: CSAWTSGRFETQYF. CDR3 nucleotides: TGCAGCGCCTGGACTAGCGGTCGGTTTGAGACCCAGTACTTC.